A selection of T cell receptor beta chains follows, all from one sample in a study of shared clonotypes between healthy human individuals. Sequencing used immunoSEQ multiplex PCR; TCRdb keeps in-frame clones, though not all of them. This sample has 550,000 to 850,000 clones, with roughly 72% found just once. The sample comprised memory CD4+ T cells sorted from blood. The receptors originated from a woman in her 30s in good health. The CDR3 runs from the conserved cysteine through the conserved F or W. A D gene is named only where the DNA matches it firmly. Not every row has a clone size; where given, it reads once, few, many or a size class.

.	TRBV6-6	TRBJ1-2	few	TGTGCCAGCAGGCAACTGGGAGAAAACTATGGCTACACCTTC	CASRQLGENYGYTF
TRBD2	TRBV10-3	TRBJ2-1	.	TGTGCCATCAGTGCACTCAGCGGGATCAATGAGCAGTTCTTC	CAISALSGINEQFF
.	TRBV5-1	TRBJ2-1	.	TGCGCCAGCAGCCCAAATAGGACGGAATACAATGAGCAGTTCTTC	CASSPNRTEYNEQFF
.	TRBV4-2	TRBJ2-3	.	TGTGCCAGCAGCCCCGGGACATCCACAGATACGCAGTATTTT	CASSPGTSTDTQYF
.	TRBV2	TRBJ1-5	.	TGTGCCAGCAGTGAGAGGCACGTAAATGGGCAGCCCCAGCATTTT	CASSERHVNGQPQHF
.	TRBV10-2	TRBJ1-1	few	TGCGCCAGCAGTGTAGGGCTCGCTGAAGCTTTCTTT	CASSVGLAEAFF
.	TRBV30	TRBJ2-2	.	TGTGCCTGGTATTACCTCCCAACGCAGAACACCGGGGAGCTGTTTTTT	CAWYYLPTQNTGELFF
TRBD1	TRBV28	TRBJ1-5	.	TGTGCCAGCCAACCCATTCGACAGGGTAGTCAGCCCCAGCATTTT	CASQPIRQGSQPQHF
.	TRBV28	TRBJ1-1	.	TGTGCCAGCAGTACAGACAGCGGTCGGGGAGCTTTCTTT	CASSTDSGRGAFF
TRBD2	TRBV25-1	TRBJ2-3	.	TGTGCCAGCAGTGATCCTCGGTCTAGCGGGAGGACAGATACGCAGTATTTT	CASSDPRSSGRTDTQYF
.	TRBV7-2	TRBJ2-7	once	TGTGCCAGCAGCTTAGAAAGTCACAGCACCTACGAGCAGTACTTC	CASSLESHSTYEQYF
.	TRBV25-1	TRBJ1-2	.	TGTGCCAGCAGTGCTCGTACAACCGAAAACTATGGCTACACCTTC	CASSARTTENYGYTF
.	TRBV25-1	TRBJ2-3	.	TGTGCCAGCAGTGCTAGGAGGGATACGCAGTATTTT	CASSARRDTQYF
.	TRBV5-1	TRBJ1-5	.	TGCGCCAGCAGCATAACGCGGCGGACAAAGGGCAATCAGCCCCAGCATTTT	CASSITRRTKGNQPQHF
.	TRBV19	TRBJ2-4	.	TGTGCCAGTAGTGATCTAGCCAAAAACATTCAGTACTTC	CASSDLAKNIQYF
TRBD1	TRBV28	TRBJ1-4	once	TGTGCCAGCAGTTTGGAAGGACAGGGGCCAACTAATGAAAAACTGTTTTTT	CASSLEGQGPTNEKLFF
TRBD2	TRBV10-3	TRBJ2-3	.	TGTGCCATCAGTGAGTCGACTAGCGGAACCACAGATACGCAGTATTTT	CAISESTSGTTDTQYF
.	TRBV14	TRBJ2-5	few	TGTGCCAGCAGCCAAGAGCTTCGTTTGGGCGGGACCCAGTACTTC	CASSQELRLGGTQYF
TRBD2	TRBV6-5	TRBJ2-7	.	TGTGCCAGCAGTGGTCGAGCGGGGGCTAACGACGAGCAGTACTTC	CASSGRAGANDEQYF
TRBD1	TRBV6-5	TRBJ1-2	few	TGTGCCAGCAGTTTTCAGACAGGGGATGGCTACACCTTC	CASSFQTGDGYTF
.	TRBV5-1	TRBJ2-2	.	TGCGCCAGCAGCCTGGCAGCGACAGAGAACACCGGGGAGCTGTTTTTT	CASSLAATENTGELFF
.	TRBV7-6	TRBJ2-1	.	TGTGCCAGCAGCTCTGGACTGGACGAGCAGTTCTTC	CASSSGLDEQFF
TRBD2	TRBV7-9	TRBJ2-7	.	TGTGCCAGCAGCCCGACTAGCGGGAGGGACGAGCAGTACTTC	CASSPTSGRDEQYF
.	TRBV11-2	TRBJ1-4	few	TGTGCCAGCAGCCCAGGTGCCGGGGTGGGGGAAAAACTGTTTTTT	CASSPGAGVGEKLFF
TRBD2	TRBV7-3	TRBJ2-1	.	TGTGCCAGCAGCGAAAAGGGAGCGGGGGGCTACAATGAGCAGTTCTTC	CASSEKGAGGYNEQFF